The rows below give T cell receptor beta chains drawn from one sample of a study of regulatory T cells in long-lasting Graves disease. TCRdb itself ran the multiplex PCR reads through MiXCR, one entry per CDR3 protein. The sample has about 470,000 distinct CDR3 sequences; 20% to 25% are singletons. Sequences were derived from peripheral blood mononuclear cells (PBMCs), sampled when the disease was refractory, from a patient treated with antithyroid drugs. Receptor source: a female donor with Graves disease. CDR3s include the opening cysteine and the closing phenylalanine or tryptophan. The D gene is left open where the match is weak. For some rows the clone size is stated as once, few or many, or as a class when expanded; others skip it.

cdr3_aa | cdr3_nt | clone_size | j_call | d_call | v_call
CASSLDRSTYEQYF | TGCGCCAGCAGCCTAGACAGGTCCACCTACGAGCAGTACTTC | many | TRBJ2-7 | NA | TRBV5-1
CASSSRGNEQYF | TGTGCCAGCAGTAGCAGGGGTAACGAGCAGTACTTC | many | TRBJ2-7 | NA | TRBV28
CASSLRGREAQYF | TGTGCCAGCAGCTTAAGGGGGAGGGAGGCCCAGTACTTC | NA | TRBJ2-5 | TRBD2 | TRBV7-3
CSVEDPKGGPSYEQYF | TGCAGCGTTGAAGACCCGAAGGGGGGGCCTTCCTACGAGCAGTACTTC | NA | TRBJ2-7 | NA | TRBV29-1
CATSGQEFNQPQHF | TGTGCCACCAGTGGACAGGAGTTCAATCAGCCCCAGCATTTT | many | TRBJ1-5 | NA | TRBV24-1
CASSPKDRGIVAFF | TGTGCCAGCAGCCCCAAGGACAGGGGGATTGTCGCTTTCTTT | NA | TRBJ1-1 | TRBD1 | TRBV7-8
CASSQDGAAGWPQHF | TGCGCCAGCAGCCAAGATGGGGCGGCCGGGTGGCCCCAGCATTTT | NA | TRBJ1-5 | NA | TRBV4-3
CASSLPGPTSSPLHF | TGTGCCAGCAGCCTCCCGGGACCCACAAGTTCACCCCTCCACTTT | NA | TRBJ1-6 | NA | TRBV7-9
CASSLYRVETQYF | TGCGCCAGCAGCCTCTACAGGGTAGAGACCCAGTACTTC | NA | TRBJ2-5 | NA | TRBV28
CASSIDGGYGYTF | TGTGCCAGTAGTATAGACGGAGGCTATGGCTACACCTTC | NA | TRBJ1-2 | NA | TRBV19
CASSLLRESFPDTQYF | TGTGCCAGCAGTTTGTTAAGGGAGAGCTTCCCAGATACGCAGTATTTT | few | TRBJ2-3 | NA | TRBV28
CASNRGTGANVLTF | TGTGCCAGCAATCGAGGCACTGGGGCCAACGTCCTGACTTTC | many | TRBJ2-6 | NA | TRBV12-3/TRBV12-4
CSARDLLRLAGGLDEQYF | TGCAGTGCTAGAGATTTATTGCGGTTAGCGGGGGGGCTTGACGAGCAGTACTTC | few | TRBJ2-7 | TRBD2 | TRBV20-1
CAITDRSTNYGYTF | TGTGCCATCACCGACAGGAGTACTAACTATGGCTACACCTTC | NA | TRBJ1-2 | NA | TRBV10-3
CASSLAGRQLYEQYF | TGTGCCAGCAGTTTGGCGGGACGGCAACTTTACGAGCAGTACTTC | NA | TRBJ2-7 | NA | TRBV28
CASSYDRAPGELFF | TGTGCCAGCAGTTACGACAGGGCCCCCGGGGAGCTGTTTTTT | many | TRBJ2-2 | TRBD1 | TRBV6-5
CASSRRTSVDTQYF | TGTGCCAGCAGTAGGAGGACTAGCGTAGATACGCAGTATTTT | NA | TRBJ2-3 | TRBD2 | TRBV28
CASSYRQLNTEAFF | TGTGCCAGCAGTTACAGGCAGCTGAACACTGAAGCTTTCTTT | many | TRBJ1-1 | NA | TRBV6-2/TRBV6-3
CASRRWRRYEQYF | TGTGCCAGCAGGCGCTGGAGGCGCTACGAGCAGTACTTC | many | TRBJ2-7 | NA | TRBV2
CSVEDPGQGYAGELFF | TGCAGCGTTGAAGATCCGGGACAGGGGTACGCCGGGGAGCTGTTTTTT | NA | TRBJ2-2 | TRBD1 | TRBV29-1
CSATRRVPGELFF | TGCAGTGCCACAAGAAGGGTTCCCGGGGAGCTGTTTTTT | few | TRBJ2-2 | NA | TRBV20-1
CASSLASGQAQAFF | TGCGCCAGCAGCTTGGCGTCGGGACAGGCTCAAGCTTTCTTT | many | TRBJ1-1 | TRBD1 | TRBV5-1
CSVFGSPPGTQYF | TGCAGCGTTTTTGGATCCCCTCCGGGCACTCAGTACTTC | once | TRBJ2-4 | NA | TRBV29-1
CASSYSVGGLRSGNTIYF | TGTGCCAGCAGTTACTCCGTTGGGGGTCTTCGCTCTGGAAACACCATATATTTT | few | TRBJ1-3 | NA | TRBV6-2/TRBV6-3
CASSDPAQLAGGRRNF | TGTGCCAGCAGTGACCCGGCCCAGCTAGCGGGGGGCCGCAGGAACTTC | NA | TRBJ2-1 | TRBD2 | TRBV2
CASTDFPDLRYTF | TGTGCCAGCACCGATTTCCCGGACTTACGCTACACCTTC | NA | TRBJ1-2 | NA | TRBV5-6
CASSEDLWGSGNTIYF | TGTGCCAGCAGTGAAGATCTCTGGGGATCTGGAAACACCATATATTTT | few | TRBJ1-3 | NA | TRBV6-1
CASSLFNSGELFF | TGTGCCAGCAGTTTATTTAACTCCGGGGAGCTGTTTTTT | many | TRBJ2-2 | NA | TRBV27
CASRPGQSNQPQHF | TGTGCCAGCAGACCCGGACAGAGCAATCAGCCCCAGCATTTT | many | TRBJ1-5 | NA | TRBV28
CASSLTVEGPNQPQHF | TGTGCCAGCAGTTTAACCGTGGAGGGGCCCAATCAGCCCCAGCATTTT | many | TRBJ1-5 | NA | TRBV28
CASSPPSGTQETQYF | TGTGCCAGCAGCCCCCCCTCCGGGACACAAGAGACCCAGTACTTC | many | TRBJ2-5 | NA | TRBV5-4
CASSQDRGGLYEQYF | TGTGCCAGCAGCCAGGACAGGGGTGGGTTGTACGAGCAGTACTTC | few | TRBJ2-7 | TRBD1 | TRBV3-1
CASRIPGTGYTF | TGTGCCAGCAGAATACCGGGGACTGGCTACACCTTC | many | TRBJ1-2 | NA | TRBV12-3/TRBV12-4
CASSLIRNTEAFF | TGTGCCAGCAGTTTAATTAGGAACACTGAAGCTTTCTTT | many | TRBJ1-1 | NA | TRBV12-3/TRBV12-4
CASSFSGGRPGETQYF | TGTGCCAGCAGCTTTAGCGGGGGTCGACCCGGGGAGACCCAGTACTTC | few | TRBJ2-5 | TRBD2 | TRBV3-1
CASSLWTATDTQYF | TGTGCCAGCAGTCTTTGGACAGCCACAGATACGCAGTATTTT | once | TRBJ2-3 | NA | TRBV12-3/TRBV12-4
CASSLSGEVYEQYF | TGTGCCAGCAGTTTGAGCGGGGAGGTGTACGAGCAGTACTTC | many | TRBJ2-7 | TRBD2 | TRBV27
CASTRRWEGQPQHF | TGTGCCAGTACGAGGCGTTGGGAGGGTCAGCCCCAGCATTTT | NA | TRBJ1-5 | NA | TRBV19
CASSEGTGLQETQYF | TGTGCCAGCAGTGAAGGGACAGGGCTACAAGAGACCCAGTACTTC | many | TRBJ2-5 | TRBD1 | TRBV6-1
CASSFGTPDSYEQYF | TGTGCCAGCAGTTTTGGGACACCCGACTCCTACGAGCAGTACTTC | NA | TRBJ2-7 | NA | TRBV27
CASSFSGLAGRLAKNIQYF | TGTGCCAGCAGTTTTTCTGGACTAGCGGGGAGACTAGCCAAAAACATTCAGTACTTC | many | TRBJ2-4 | TRBD2 | TRBV12-3/TRBV12-4
CASSTSGGEKLFF | TGTGCCAGCAGCACCTCAGGGGGGGAAAAACTGTTTTTT | many | TRBJ1-4 | TRBD1 | TRBV7-8
CASSSDRERGQYF | TGTGCCAGCAGTTCCGACAGGGAGCGGGGGCAGTACTTC | NA | TRBJ2-7 | NA | TRBV6-2/TRBV6-3
CASGEQILYGYTF | TGTGCCAGCGGGGAACAGATTCTCTATGGCTACACCTTC | few | TRBJ1-2 | NA | TRBV7-2
CASSRTGTNEKLFF | TGTGCCAGTAGTCGGACAGGTACTAATGAAAAACTGTTTTTT | many | TRBJ1-4 | TRBD1 | TRBV19
CSGGRVLNTEAFF | TGCAGCGGGGGTCGGGTGTTGAACACTGAAGCTTTCTTT | many | TRBJ1-1 | NA | TRBV29-1
CASSTTQGRSSGNTIYF | TGTGCCAGCAGCACCACCCAAGGAAGGAGCTCTGGAAACACCATATATTTT | NA | TRBJ1-3 | NA | TRBV3-1
CASSLGREGEQFF | TGTGCCAGCAGTTTGGGAAGGGAGGGTGAGCAGTTCTTC | NA | TRBJ2-1 | TRBD2 | TRBV27
CSVAAGGPYEQYF | TGCAGCGTTGCGGCAGGGGGCCCATACGAGCAGTACTTC | many | TRBJ2-7 | TRBD1 | TRBV29-1
CSASRGTGGRKYEQYF | TGCAGTGCTTCCAGGGGTACTGGCGGGAGGAAATACGAGCAGTACTTC | many | TRBJ2-7 | TRBD2 | TRBV20-1
CASSLWDISGELFF | TGTGCCAGCAGTTTGTGGGATATATCCGGGGAGCTGTTTTTT | NA | TRBJ2-2 | NA | TRBV6-2/TRBV6-3
CASSSDRGRDTEAFF | TGTGCCAGCAGCTCGGACAGGGGGCGAGACACTGAAGCTTTCTTT | few | TRBJ1-1 | TRBD1 | TRBV3-1
CASSPGTGGLGAFF | TGTGCCAGCAGCCCCGGGACAGGGGGCTTGGGGGCTTTCTTT | few | TRBJ1-1 | TRBD1 | TRBV7-6
CASSTHQGLNTEAFF | TGTGCCAGCAGTACCCACCAGGGACTAAACACTGAAGCTTTCTTT | few | TRBJ1-1 | NA | TRBV6-1
CASSSGTTTKNEQYF | TGTGCCAGCAGTTCCGGGACCACCACGAAGAACGAGCAGTACTTC | NA | TRBJ2-7 | NA | TRBV28
CASSFGGGLSGNTIYF | TGCGCCAGCAGCTTTGGAGGGGGGCTCTCTGGAAACACCATATATTTT | NA | TRBJ1-3 | NA | TRBV5-1
CASSHSRSYGYTF | TGTGCCAGCAGCCACAGTAGGTCCTATGGCTACACCTTC | few | TRBJ1-2 | NA | TRBV14
CATSALGLAGGFEQFF | TGTGCCACCAGTGCTCTTGGGCTAGCGGGAGGGTTTGAGCAGTTCTTC | few | TRBJ2-1 | TRBD2 | TRBV24-1
CASSLRAEWGEQYF | TGTGCCAGCAGTTTAAGGGCGGAGTGGGGCGAGCAGTACTTC | NA | TRBJ2-7 | NA | TRBV28
CASSIPGGPNYGYTF | TGTGCCAGCAGCATTCCAGGGGGACCTAACTATGGCTACACCTTC | many | TRBJ1-2 | TRBD1 | TRBV28